Listed below are T cell receptor beta chains from one sample, sequenced in a study of pediatric ulcerative colitis. Using immunoSEQ multiplex PCR, the repertoire was profiled, and TCRdb retains in-frame clones only, with some absent. The profile shows tens of thousands of clones, around 87% of them singletons. Sequencing input: blood. The receptor source for this set is a boy aged 5-17 years who was a control in a study of pediatric ulcerative colitis. Both conserved end residues are part of each CDR3. The D gene is left open where the match is weak. The listing skips clone size in some rows; elsewhere it reads once, few, many or a size class.

abundance: NA
d_gene: TRBD1
v_gene: TRBV6-1
j_gene: TRBJ2-5
CDR3nt: TGTGCCAGCATTCTAAAGACAGGGGGCGCGGAGACCCAGTACTTC
CDR3aa: CASILKTGGAETQYF

abundance: NA
d_gene: NA
v_gene: TRBV25-1
j_gene: TRBJ1-6
CDR3nt: TGTGCCAGCAGAGGGGGGGAGGGGTCACCCCTCCACTTT
CDR3aa: CASRGGEGSPLHF

abundance: NA
d_gene: TRBD1
v_gene: TRBV7-2
j_gene: TRBJ1-2
CDR3nt: TGTGCCAGCAGCCAGGGGGATGGCTATGGCTACACCTTC
CDR3aa: CASSQGDGYGYTF

abundance: NA
d_gene: NA
v_gene: TRBV11-1
j_gene: TRBJ1-6
CDR3nt: TGTGCCAGCACCGGTTTGGCCAATAATTCACCCCTCCACTTT
CDR3aa: CASTGLANNSPLHF

abundance: NA
d_gene: NA
v_gene: TRBV6-1
j_gene: TRBJ2-6
CDR3nt: TGTGCCAGCGACGGAGGGGGTAACGGGGCCAACGTCCTGACTTTC
CDR3aa: CASDGGGNGANVLTF

abundance: NA
d_gene: NA
v_gene: TRBV10-3
j_gene: TRBJ1-3
CDR3nt: TGTGCCATCAGTGAGTCTGAGGCCTCTGGAAACACCATATATTTT
CDR3aa: CAISESEASGNTIYF

abundance: few
d_gene: NA
v_gene: TRBV7-2
j_gene: TRBJ1-1
CDR3nt: TGTGCCAGCAGCTTGGGCAGGGAGGCCACTGAAGCTTTCTTT
CDR3aa: CASSLGREATEAFF

abundance: NA
d_gene: NA
v_gene: TRBV21-1
j_gene: TRBJ2-1
CDR3nt: TGTGCCAGCAGCAAAGCGGCGACAGGGGGGAACAATGAGCAGTTCTTC
CDR3aa: CASSKAATGGNNEQFF

abundance: NA
d_gene: NA
v_gene: TRBV2
j_gene: TRBJ1-5
CDR3nt: TGTGCCAGCAGTGAAAAAGGACTATACAATCAGCCCCAGCATTTT
CDR3aa: CASSEKGLYNQPQHF

abundance: NA
d_gene: NA
v_gene: TRBV5-6
j_gene: TRBJ2-5
CDR3nt: TGTGCCAGCAGCGACAAGACAGAAGTAGTGGAGACCCAGTACTTC
CDR3aa: CASSDKTEVVETQYF

abundance: NA
d_gene: NA
v_gene: TRBV7-7
j_gene: TRBJ2-1
CDR3nt: TGTGCCAGCAGCACGGGACCTACAAATGAGCAGTTCTTC
CDR3aa: CASSTGPTNEQFF

abundance: NA
d_gene: NA
v_gene: TRBV25-1
j_gene: TRBJ2-1
CDR3nt: TGTGCCAGCAGTGAATATACCAGGCTGGGCTACAATGAGCAGTTCTTC
CDR3aa: CASSEYTRLGYNEQFF

abundance: NA
d_gene: NA
v_gene: TRBV13
j_gene: TRBJ2-5
CDR3nt: TGTGCCAGCAGCACGCGGGGTCAAGAGACCCAGTACTTC
CDR3aa: CASSTRGQETQYF

abundance: NA
d_gene: NA
v_gene: TRBV6-1
j_gene: TRBJ2-3
CDR3nt: TGTGCCAGCAGCATGAAACGGGTAGGCACAGATACGCAGTATTTT
CDR3aa: CASSMKRVGTDTQYF

abundance: NA
d_gene: TRBD1
v_gene: TRBV4-3
j_gene: TRBJ1-4
CDR3nt: TGCGCCAGCAGCCAAGATTTCGGGACAGGGCCGGAAAAACTGTTTTTT
CDR3aa: CASSQDFGTGPEKLFF

abundance: NA
d_gene: NA
v_gene: TRBV6-1
j_gene: TRBJ1-1
CDR3nt: TGTGCCAGCAGAGAGGGGAATTTGAACACTGAAGCTTTCTTT
CDR3aa: CASREGNLNTEAFF

abundance: NA
d_gene: NA
v_gene: TRBV5-1
j_gene: TRBJ2-1
CDR3nt: TGCGCCAGCAGCTTGGAGGTGAGCTCCTACAATGAGCAGTTCTTC
CDR3aa: CASSLEVSSYNEQFF

abundance: NA
d_gene: NA
v_gene: TRBV19
j_gene: TRBJ1-3
CDR3nt: TGTGCCAGTAGGAAGGCCTCTGGAAACACCATATATTTT
CDR3aa: CASRKASGNTIYF

abundance: NA
d_gene: NA
v_gene: TRBV28
j_gene: TRBJ1-2
CDR3nt: TGTGCCAGCAGTTTGACGGGAAACTATGGCTACACCTTC
CDR3aa: CASSLTGNYGYTF

abundance: NA
d_gene: NA
v_gene: TRBV7-2
j_gene: TRBJ2-3
CDR3nt: TGTGCCAGCACCCCCGAACAGAGCACAGATACGCAGTATTTT
CDR3aa: CASTPEQSTDTQYF

abundance: few
d_gene: NA
v_gene: TRBV6-4
j_gene: TRBJ2-4
CDR3nt: TGTGCCAGCAGTGAAGAGAGTGGGGACATTCAGTACTTC
CDR3aa: CASSEESGDIQYF

abundance: NA
d_gene: TRBD2
v_gene: TRBV4-1
j_gene: TRBJ2-7
CDR3nt: TGCGCCAGCAGCCAAGTGACTAGCGGGAGTTACGAGCAGTACTTC
CDR3aa: CASSQVTSGSYEQYF

abundance: few
d_gene: NA
v_gene: TRBV2
j_gene: TRBJ1-3
CDR3nt: TGTGCCAGCAGCCGCGGGACGGCTGGAAACACCATATATTTT
CDR3aa: CASSRGTAGNTIYF